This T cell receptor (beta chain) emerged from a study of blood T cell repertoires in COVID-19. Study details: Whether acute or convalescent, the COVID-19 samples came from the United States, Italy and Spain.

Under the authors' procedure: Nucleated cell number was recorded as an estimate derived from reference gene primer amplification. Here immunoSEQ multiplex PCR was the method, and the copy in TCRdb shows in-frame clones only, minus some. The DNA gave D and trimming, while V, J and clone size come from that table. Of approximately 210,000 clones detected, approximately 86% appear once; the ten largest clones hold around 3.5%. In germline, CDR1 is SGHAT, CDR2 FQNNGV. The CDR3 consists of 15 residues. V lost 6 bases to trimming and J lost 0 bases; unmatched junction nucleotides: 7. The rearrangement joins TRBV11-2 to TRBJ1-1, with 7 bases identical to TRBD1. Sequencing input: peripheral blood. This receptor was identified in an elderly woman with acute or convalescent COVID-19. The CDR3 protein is CASRGDRALNTEAFF. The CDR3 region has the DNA TGTGCCAGCAGAGGAGACAGGGCCCTGAACACTGAAGCTTTCTTT.